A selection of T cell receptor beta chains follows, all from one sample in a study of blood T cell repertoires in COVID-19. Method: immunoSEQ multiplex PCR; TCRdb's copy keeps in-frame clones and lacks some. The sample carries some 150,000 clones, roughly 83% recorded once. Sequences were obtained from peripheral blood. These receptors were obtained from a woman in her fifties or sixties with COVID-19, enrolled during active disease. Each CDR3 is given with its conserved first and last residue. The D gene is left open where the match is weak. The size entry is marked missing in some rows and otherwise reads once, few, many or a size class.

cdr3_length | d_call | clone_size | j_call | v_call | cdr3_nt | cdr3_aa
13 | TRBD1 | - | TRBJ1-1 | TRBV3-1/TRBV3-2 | TGTGCCAGCAAAGAACAGGGGACGACTGAAGCTTTCTTT | CASKEQGTTEAFF
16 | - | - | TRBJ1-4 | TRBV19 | TGTGCCAGTAGGTCGGGCATGGGGACTAATAATGAAAAACTGTTTTTT | CASRSGMGTNNEKLFF
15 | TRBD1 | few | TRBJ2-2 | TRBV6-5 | TGTGCCAGCAGTTACGGGGACAGAAGTACCGGGGAGCTGTTTTTT | CASSYGDRSTGELFF
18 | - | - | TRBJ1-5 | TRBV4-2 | TGTGCCAGCAGCTCCCGACCGCCTGGAGGGGAGTTCAATCAGCCCCAGCATTTT | CASSSRPPGGEFNQPQHF
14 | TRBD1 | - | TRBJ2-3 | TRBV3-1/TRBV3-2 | TGTGCCAGCAGCCAGGGACAGGGGCCAGATACGCAGTATTTT | CASSQGQGPDTQYF
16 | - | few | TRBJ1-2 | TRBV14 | TGTGCCAGCAGCCAAGATAGGGGCAGGGGAGACTATGGCTACACCTTC | CASSQDRGRGDYGYTF
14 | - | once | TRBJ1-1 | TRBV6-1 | TGTGCCAGCAGTGATGGCAGGGGCCCTACTGAAGCTTTCTTT | CASSDGRGPTEAFF
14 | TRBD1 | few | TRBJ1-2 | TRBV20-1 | TGCAGTGCTAGTCAAGGACAGGGTAAGAGTGGCTACACCTTC | CSASQGQGKSGYTF
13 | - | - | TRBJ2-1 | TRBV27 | TGTGCCAGCAGTTTAAAAAAGGGGTGGGAGCAGTTCTTC | CASSLKKGWEQFF
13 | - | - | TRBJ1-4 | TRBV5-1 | TGCGCCAGCAGCTTGGCTCCTAATGAAAAACTGTTTTTT | CASSLAPNEKLFF
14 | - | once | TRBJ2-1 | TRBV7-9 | TGTGCCAGCAGCGTCCCACGGGGCTACAATGAGCAGTTCTTC | CASSVPRGYNEQFF
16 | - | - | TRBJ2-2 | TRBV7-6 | TGTGCCAGCAGTTTTGGTGGCGGCTCTACTACCGGGGAGCTGTTTTTT | CASSFGGGSTTGELFF
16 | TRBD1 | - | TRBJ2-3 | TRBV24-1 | TGTGCCACCAGCGACCCCGCCGCAGGGGGCTCAGATACGCAGTATTTT | CATSDPAAGGSDTQYF
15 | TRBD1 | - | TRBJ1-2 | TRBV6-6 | TGTGCCAGCAGTTACGTACAGGGGATCGACTATGGCTACACCTTC | CASSYVQGIDYGYTF
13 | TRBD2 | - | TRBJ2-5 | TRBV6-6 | TGTGCCAGCGAGCGGGGGGGACAAGAGACCCAGTACTTC | CASERGGQETQYF
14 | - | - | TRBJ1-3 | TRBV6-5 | TGTGCCAGCACCCCCCCCACGGTCGGAAACACCATATATTTT | CASTPPTVGNTIYF